This passage covers 24 T cell receptor beta chains from one sample sequenced in a study of CD8+ T cells in alopecia areata. In each case, RNA was isolated and then reverse transcribed into cDNA as the sequencing template. Profiled with immunoSEQ multiplex PCR; TCRdb holds only in-frame clones, not every one. In the table there are approximately 98,000 clones, 50% to 60% of which are singletons. The sample consisted of NKG2D-low CD8+ T cells sorted from blood. The receptors were gathered from a human donor with alopecia areata.

This clone has just one count. The V and J genes are TRBV6-6 and TRBJ1-2; 10 nucleotides align to TRBD1. The germline V gene has CDR1 MNHNY and CDR2 SVGAGI (reference sequence). The trim removed 7 bases at V and 8 bases at J, leaving 4 bases unmatched. The CDR3 loop spans 12 amino acids. The CDR3 is CASTGTGAGYTF. DNA for the CDR3: TGTGCCAGCACCGGGACAGGGGCCGGCTACACCTTC.

The genes are TRBV27 and TRBJ2-6; no reliable D call. This CDR3 has 15 amino acids. The germline CDR1 and CDR2 sequences are MNHEY and SMNVEV (reference sequence). Trimming took off 1 base at V and 0 bases at J, with 4 bases between the two ends. The CDR3 DNA reads as TGTGCCAGCAGTTTATACCGCTCTGGGGCCAACGTCCTGACTTTC. It codes for CASSLYRSGANVLTF.

The J gene is TRBJ1-2, the V gene TRBV29-1, with D possibly being TRBD1 (6 bases). The CDR3 length is 18 residues. Trimming pared 0 bases from V and 4 bases from J, leaving 24 bases between. Per germline, CDR1 SQVTM and CDR2 ANQGSEA. CDR3 nucleotide sequence: TGCAGCGTTGAAGATCGAACTTATGAGACAGGCTTCGGCTATGGCTACACCTTC. This translates into CSVEDRTYETGFGYGYTF.

This rearrangement joins TRBV16 to TRBJ2-7; the D gene could be TRBD1 or TRBD2 (6 bases each). CDR1 is KGHSY and CDR2 is FQNENV in the germline V gene. The CDR3 is 14 amino acids. Trimming left V 4 bases short and J 4 bases short, with 14 bases between. As DNA, the CDR3 is TGTGCCAGCAGCCCGGAGGGGGGAGATTACGAGCAGTACTTC. It translates to CASSPEGGDYEQYF.

This clone was found a few times. This chain joins TRBV2 and TRBJ2-7; 11 bases are shared with TRBD2. CDR1 and CDR2 (germline): SNHLY, FYNNEI. This CDR3 region has 15 residues. Trimming took 2 bases from V and 7 from J; bases not matched to a gene: 7. CDR3 sequence (DNA): TGTGCCAGCAGTGAAAAGCCTAGCGGGAGGAGGGAGCAGTACTTC. It translates to CASSEKPSGRREQYF.

The chain joins TRBV7-9 to TRBJ2-1; D not resolved. Germline V CDR1 and CDR2: SEHNR, FQNEAQ (reference sequence). The ends were cut back, 4 bases at V and 7 bases at J, with 5 bases in the middle. The CDR3 loop spans 11 amino acids. CDR3 amino acids: CASSSQNEQFF. The CDR3 DNA reads as TGTGCCAGCAGCTCCCAGAATGAGCAGTTCTTC.

This sequence joins TRBV6-5 and TRBJ1-2, with 9 bases matching TRBD1. This CDR3 has 15 residues. CDR1 and CDR2 from the germline V gene are MNHEY and SVGAGI. V lost 6 bases, J lost 5 bases, and 10 bases stayed unmatched. Written as DNA, the CDR3 is TGTGCCAGCAGCTACGGGCGGGACAGGGATTATGGCTACACCTTC. Translation gives CASSYGRDRDYGYTF.

In its sample, this clone was seen a few times. This chain joins TRBV29-1 and TRBJ1-1; D gene unclear. CDR1 and CDR2 (germline): SQVTM, ANQGSEA. With 5 bases removed from V and 8 bases from J, the gap between germline ends came to 21 bases. CDR3 length: 14 residues. The CDR3 spells CSVKAGGGPREAFF. DNA of the CDR3: TGCAGCGTTAAAGCGGGAGGAGGGCCACGGGAAGCTTTCTTT.

This clone was picked up one time. V is TRBV7-3 and J is TRBJ1-1; the D is unclear. The CDR3 is made up of 14 amino acids. CDR1 and CDR2 from the germline V gene are SGHTA and FQGTGA. The V gene lost 1 base and the J gene lost 3 bases, with 9 bases spanning the gap. The CDR3: CASSLSAGYTEAFF. The CDR3 DNA is TGTGCCAGCAGCTTAAGTGCGGGGTACACTGAAGCTTTCTTT. Variable domain in full (rest from reference TRBV7-3 and TRBJ1-1): GAGVSQTPSNKVTEKGKYVELRCDPISGHTALYWYRQSLGQGPEFLIYFQGTGAADDSGLPNDRFFAVRPEGSVSTLKIQRTERGDSAVYLCASSLSAGYTEAFFGQGTRLTVV.

This rearrangement joins TRBV27 to TRBJ2-7; 8 positions match TRBD2. Trimming at V came to 3 bases and at J to 3 bases, leaving 7 bases not matched to a gene. Germline V gene data show CDR1 as MNHEY and CDR2 as SMNVEV (reference sequence). This CDR3 spans 15 amino acids. CDR3 loop: CASSLGTSGYYEQYF. The CDR3, as DNA: TGTGCCAGCAGTTTGGGTACTAGCGGTTACTACGAGCAGTACTTC.

The V and J genes are TRBV2 and TRBJ2-3; D possibly corresponds to TRBD2 (5 bases). The CDR3 is made up of 15 amino acids. Trimming removed 6 bases from V and 2 bases from J, with 15 bases in between. Germline lookup yields CDR1 SNHLY and CDR2 FYNNEI. In DNA form, the CDR3 reads TGTGCCAGCAGCGTTGCGCGGGCGTTCACAGATACGCAGTATTTT. Protein product: CASSVARAFTDTQYF. Filled out from reference TRBV2 and TRBJ2-3, the complete variable domain reads EPEVTQTPSHQVTQMGQEVILRCVPISNHLYFYWYRQILGQKVEFLVSFYNNEISEKSEIFDDQFSVERPDGSNFTLKIRSTKLEDSAMYFCASSVARAFTDTQYFGPGTRLTVL.

The V and J genes are TRBV5-6 and TRBJ2-5; 8 nucleotides align to TRBD2. Germline V gene sequence: CDR1 SGHDT, CDR2 YYEEEE. The CDR3 has 13 residues. The V segment lost 4 bases and the J segment 2 bases; nucleotides outside the gene matches: 1. In nucleotides, the CDR3 is TGTGCCAGCAGCCCGGGGGGGCAAGAGACCCAGTACTTC. It codes for CASSPGGQETQYF.

The chain joins TRBV10-3 to TRBJ2-3; D is perhaps TRBD2 (6 bases). V dropped 4 bases and J dropped 2 bases, with 13 bases sitting between them. Germline CDR1 reads ENHRY; CDR2 reads SYGVKD. CDR3 length: 15 residues. CDR3 coding DNA: TGTGCCATCAGTGTGGGGGGAGCCCCCACAGATACGCAGTATTTT. It specifies CAISVGGAPTDTQYF.

The chain combines TRBV15 with TRBJ1-1; D perhaps matches TRBD1 (5 bases). Germline CDR1 and CDR2: LNHNV and YYDKDF (reference sequence). The CDR3 is 12 amino acids. V lost 8 bases to trimming and J lost 7 bases, with 14 bases between them. The CDR3 loop reads CATEKQGGEAFF. The CDR3 nucleotides read TGTGCCACCGAGAAGCAGGGCGGTGAAGCTTTCTTT.

The chain links TRBV5-6 to TRBJ1-5, with D unclear. Germline values: CDR1 SGHDT, CDR2 YYEEEE. This CDR3 contains 14 residues. Trimming stripped 0 bases from V and 6 bases from J, with 10 bases between. The CDR3 region has the DNA TGTGCCAGCAGCTTGGGGGCGGGAGGTCAGCCCCAGCATTTT. Amino acid sequence: CASSLGAGGQPQHF.

The chain couples TRBV28 to TRBJ1-1; 8 bases agree with TRBD1. The germline gives CDR1 MDHEN, CDR2 SYDVKM. V shed 10 bases, J shed 2 bases, and the junction held 9 bases outside the gene matches. The CDR3 covers 14 residues. CDR3 DNA sequence: TGTGCCACTTCCTTGGGACAGGCCAACACTGAAGCTTTCTTT. Translating gives CATSLGQANTEAFF. The whole variable domain, remainder taken from reference TRBV28 and TRBJ1-1, is DVKVTQSSRYLVKRTGEKVFLECVQDMDHENMFWYRQDPGLGLRLIYFSYDVKMKEKGDIPEGYSVSREKKERFSLILESASTNQTSMYLCATSLGQANTEAFFGQGTRLTVV.

The chain carries TRBV7-9 and TRBJ2-7; the match to TRBD2 covers 7 bases. The CDR3 totals 13 residues. Losses at the gene ends were 8 bases for V and 2 bases for J; bases not matched to a gene: 6. Germline CDR1 is SEHNR and CDR2 is FQNEAQ (reference sequence). The CDR3 sequence: CASAREGTYEQYF. CDR3 nucleotides: TGTGCCAGCGCCAGGGAGGGTACCTACGAGCAGTACTTC.

This chain uses TRBV6-6 with TRBJ1-1; possible D gene TRBD1, 5 bases. With 8 bases removed from V and 12 bases from J, the gap between germline ends came to 13 bases. The germline CDR1 and CDR2 sequences are MNHNY and SVGAGI (reference sequence). This CDR3 spans 10 amino acids. CDR3 sequence (DNA): TGTGCCAGCGGGCACCCAGGGCCTTTCTTT. It is translated as CASGHPGPFF.

The gene calls are TRBV5-1 and TRBJ2-1; 12 bases agree with TRBD1. The CDR3 extends over 15 amino acids. The ends lost 3 bases at V and 5 bases at J; junction bases unmatched: 3. The germline gives CDR1 SGHRS, CDR2 YFSETQ. This chain's CDR3 is CASSWGQGAHNEQFF. CDR3 in DNA: TGCGCCAGCAGCTGGGGACAGGGGGCCCACAATGAGCAGTTCTTC.

This clone was seen more than once but under ten times. As DNA, the CDR3 is TGTGCCAGTAGTTTCGGGCTAACCTACGAGCAGTACTTC. Amino acid sequence: CASSFGLTYEQYF. The chain recombines TRBV19 with TRBJ2-7; no reliable D call. V lost 5 bases and J lost 2, with 10 bases in between. CDR1 is LNHDA, CDR2 SQIVND, per germline (reference sequence). This CDR3 has 13 amino acids.

This clone was seen only a few times. V is TRBV4-1 and J is TRBJ1-5; D possibly corresponds to TRBD1 (5 bases). Trimming pared 1 base from V and 5 bases from J, leaving 12 bases between. CDR1 is MGHRA, CDR2 YSYEKL, per germline. CDR3 length: 15 amino acids. The CDR3 DNA is TGCGCCAGCAGCCAAGTCACGCCGGGGGATCAGCCCCAGCATTTT. Encoded protein: CASSQVTPGDQPQHF.

Details on this clone: Other DNA sequences of this sample code for an identical CDR3. V gene TRBV28 combines with J gene TRBJ2-7; 8 nucleotides align to TRBD2. Germline CDR1 is MDHEN and CDR2 is SYDVKM. There are 13 residues in the CDR3. V shed 3 bases and J 6 bases; nucleotides not matched to a gene: 4. The CDR3 nucleotides are TGTGCCAGCAGTTTGAGCGGGAGCGGCGAGCAGTACTTC. Translating it yields CASSLSGSGEQYF.

The V call is TRBV6-5, the J call TRBJ1-5, with 7 bases identical to TRBD1. The CDR3 sequence is 14 residues long. Trimming removed 8 bases from V and 6 bases from J; junction bases left unmatched: 10. Germline CDR1 MNHEY, CDR2 SVGAGI. CDR3: CASGPGQPPQPQHF. The CDR3 bases are TGTGCCAGCGGGCCGGGACAGCCGCCTCAGCCCCAGCATTTT.

The sample holds a few counts of this clone. V usage is TRBV19 and J usage is TRBJ1-1; D ambiguous. Trimming cost V 10 bases and J 3 bases, with 9 bases left between them. This CDR3 contains 11 residues. Germline V gene sequence: CDR1 LNHDA, CDR2 SQIVND (reference sequence). The CDR3 DNA sequence: TGTGCCACCGCATTGTACACTGAAGCTTTCTTT. Protein: CATALYTEAFF.